This record covers a single T cell receptor (beta chain). Its cognate antigen has yet to be identified. No base-level quality is on record; no much larger clone is a single base apart. This record belongs to a study of blood T cell repertoires in COVID-19 (TCRdb year 2020). Turning to the overall study: The collaborator samples originated in the United States, Italy and Spain and spanned the acute and convalescent phases of COVID-19. The prospective study material was composed of cDNA or gDNA derived from T cells, B-cell-depleted T cells, or PBMCs. Subjects who had been exposed to COVID-19, were actively infected with it, or had recovered from it provided the deeply sampled blood TCRbeta repertoires that made up the dataset. The repertoires were released in a freely available public database meant as a resource for research on the immune response to SARS-CoV-2. The samples were drawn from two sources: the first 160 participants of the ongoing ImmuneRACE study, and 1,254 subjects contributed by 6 global collaborators. The sample metadata nearly always contained a de-identified subject ID, COVID-19 status, age in years and sex. Where available, HLA class I and class II types were obtained from metadata supplied by the sample provider rather than from assay-based typing. General study outcomes and caveats: How much clinical and demographic metadata was included differed by source and by participant, and the metadata was provided uncurated.

The immunoSEQ Assay, a bias-controlled multiplex PCR, was used to amplify TCRbeta CDR3 regions from genomic DNA. In the authors' own workflow: The number of nucleated cells in each sample was estimated by amplification of reference gene primers within the assay. Sequence reads were collapsed and filtered to measure the absolute abundance of every unique TCRbeta CDR3 rearrangement. For each sample, productive Simpson clonality was calculated by taking the square root of Simpson's diversity index across productive rearrangements. The immuneACCESS repertoire file appears here via TCRdb, limited to in-frame rearrangements. These files lack a portion of the clones; in checked studies, under half of the deficit traces to unresolved V genes, and the cause of the others is not known. V, J and clone size are those of that table, while D and trimming were read from the DNA. For this sample the table gives 70,000 to 95,000 clones, of which about 88% were detected only once. Approximately 5.5% of the sample is taken by the ten largest.

Collaborating institutions collected whole blood in K2EDTA tubes following their own protocols. For TCRbeta analysis, collaborator samples were shipped as frozen whole blood, as isolated PBMCs, or as DNA extracted from either sample type. The sequencing sample was made of peripheral blood. The TCR originated in a woman older than 75 with active COVID-19.

The CDR3 region reads CASSERTSGATDTQYF. Here is the DNA: TGTGCCAGCAGTGAGCGGACTAGCGGAGCCACAGATACGCAGTATTTT. The receptor chain draws on TRBV25-1 and TRBJ2-3, with 10 bases in between that match TRBD2. The germline V gene specifies MGHDK as CDR1 and SYGVNS as CDR2. Measured from the cysteine to the phenylalanine, the CDR3 is 16 residues long. The DNA shown is the 48-base CDR3, in frame from base 1. From V the trimming removes 3 bases and from J it removes 2 bases, while the gene matches leave 5 bases of the junction unaccounted for. With the portions outside the CDR3 filled from the reference TRBV25-1 and TRBJ2-3 genes, the complete variable region becomes EADIYQTPRYLVIGTGKKITLECSQTMGHDKMYWYQQDPGMELHLIHYSYGVNSTEKGDLSSESTVSRIRTEHFPLTLESARPSHTSQYLCASSERTSGATDTQYFGPGTRLTVL.